Listed here is a single TCR beta chain. Clones were read by immunoSEQ multiplex PCR, and TCRdb kept only the in-frame ones, dropping some. The sample consists of 80,000 to 100,000 clones, around 84% of them appearing once. The sample belongs to a study of blood T cell repertoires in COVID-19. V was shortened by 1 base and J by 0 bases, with 7 bases between the two germline ends. CDR1 and CDR2 from the germline V gene are LGHDT and YNNKEL (reference sequence). The CDR3 sequence is 15 residues long. The sequenced material came from peripheral blood. The V gene is TRBV3-1 (or the pseudogene TRBV3-2), the J gene TRBJ1-3; D is unclear. The TCR comes from an elderly woman in a cohort sampled during active or convalescent COVID-19. CDR3 in DNA: TGTGCCAGCAGCCAAGTCAGGCCCTCTGGAAACACCATATATTTT. Translated: CASSQVRPSGNTIYF.